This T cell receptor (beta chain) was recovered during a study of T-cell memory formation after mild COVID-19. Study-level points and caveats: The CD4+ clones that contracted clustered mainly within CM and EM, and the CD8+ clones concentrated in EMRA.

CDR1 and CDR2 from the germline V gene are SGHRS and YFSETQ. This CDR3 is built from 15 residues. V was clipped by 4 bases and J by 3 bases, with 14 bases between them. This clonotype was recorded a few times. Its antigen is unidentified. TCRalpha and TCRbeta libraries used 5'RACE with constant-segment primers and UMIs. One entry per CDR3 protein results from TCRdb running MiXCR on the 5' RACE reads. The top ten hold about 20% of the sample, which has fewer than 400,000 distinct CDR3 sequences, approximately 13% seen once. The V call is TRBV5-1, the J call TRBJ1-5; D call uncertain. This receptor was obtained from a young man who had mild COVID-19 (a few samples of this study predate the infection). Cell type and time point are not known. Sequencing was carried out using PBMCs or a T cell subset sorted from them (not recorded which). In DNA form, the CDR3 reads TGCGCCAGCAGCCCCGATGCGGGCGACAATCAGCCCCAGCATTTT. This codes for CASSPDAGDNQPQHF. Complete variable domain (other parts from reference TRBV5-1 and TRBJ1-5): KAGVTQTPRYLIKTRGQQVTLSCSPISGHRSVSWYQQTPGQGLQFLFEYFSETQRNKGNFPGRFSGRQFSNSRSEMNVSTLELGDSALYLCASSPDAGDNQPQHFGDGTRLSIL.